This T cell receptor beta chain was found in a study of PD-L1 blockade in urothelial cancer. Study information: Men with urothelial cancer arising in the bladder made up most of the 29 patients. Study findings and constraints: Better progression-free and overall survival followed lower pretreatment blood clonality.

From germline, CDR1 is SGHRS and CDR2 YFSETQ. The CDR3 extends over 15 amino acids. V dropped 2 bases and J dropped 2; count of bases not matched to a gene: 3. Spiking of synthetic TCR analog templates was performed in each PCR. The method was immunoSEQ multiplex PCR; TCRdb's version includes in-frame clones alone and lacks a portion of them. The sample includes roughly 84,000 clones, 82% seen only once; the top ten take 8% to 10%. Urothelial carcinoma affected the patients, and it was locally advanced or metastatic. This clone has more than one count but fewer than ten. Its antigen is still unknown. The sample in question was PBMCs, obtained around atezolizumab (anti-PD-L1) treatment. The TCR originated in a man between 65 and 85 years old with urothelial cancer. This rearrangement joins TRBV5-1 to TRBJ2-3; TRBD2 matches 9 bases. The CDR3 is CASSFQREDTDTQYF. In DNA, the CDR3 is TGCGCCAGCAGCTTTCAGCGGGAGGACACAGATACGCAGTATTTT. The entire variable domain, with the rest obtained from reference TRBV5-1 and TRBJ2-3, is as follows: KAGVTQTPRYLIKTRGQQVTLSCSPISGHRSVSWYQQTPGQGLQFLFEYFSETQRNKGNFPGRFSGRQFSNSRSEMNVSTLELGDSALYLCASSFQREDTDTQYFGPGTRLTVL.